These 20 T cell receptor beta chains originate from one sample sequenced in a study of shared clonotypes between healthy human individuals. Sequencing was performed with immunoSEQ multiplex PCR; in TCRdb, only in-frame clones are kept and a portion is missing. In the table there are 1 million to 1.2 million clones, around 77% of which are singletons. Sequenced material: memory CD4+ T cells from PBMCs. Sample subset: CD45RA-negative fraction. The receptors were sampled from a man aged 18 to 29 in good health. Some clones in this sample may be carry-over from other donors' samples.

V usage is TRBV11-2 and J usage is TRBJ1-1, with unresolved D. Trimming removed 1 base from V and 0 bases from J, with 12 bases in between. The CDR3 contains 16 residues. Per the germline V gene, CDR1 is SGHAT and CDR2 is FQNNGV. The CDR3 loop reads CASSLGLKNLNTEAFF. In nucleotides, the CDR3 is TGTGCCAGCAGCTTAGGTTTAAAGAATTTGAACACTGAAGCTTTCTTT. Complete variable domain (other parts from reference TRBV11-2 and TRBJ1-1): EAGVAQSPRYKIIEKRQSVAFWCNPISGHATLYWYQQILGQGPKLLIQFQNNGVVDDSQLPKDRFSAERLKGVDSTLKIQPAKLEDSAVYLCASSLGLKNLNTEAFFGQGTRLTVV.

The chain joins TRBV6-5 to TRBJ2-7, with D maybe TRBD2 (5 bases). Germline V gene sequence: CDR1 MNHEY, CDR2 SVGAGI. The CDR3 totals 12 residues. The V end lost 9 bases, the J end lost 1 base, and 10 bases lay between the germline ends. The CDR3 here is CASRGLSYEQYF. The CDR3 coding sequence is TGTGCCAGTCGGGGTTTATCCTACGAGCAGTACTTC.

The chain employs TRBV7-9 and TRBJ2-7, with D unresolved. This CDR3 is built from 13 residues. Germline V gene lookup returns CDR1 SEHNR and CDR2 FQNEAQ (reference sequence). V shed 4 bases and J shed 0 bases, with 7 bases lying between them. Here the CDR3 reads CASSSALSYEQYF. The CDR3 DNA sequence: TGTGCCAGCAGCTCCGCGCTCTCCTACGAGCAGTACTTC. Full variable domain (missing parts from reference TRBV7-9 and TRBJ2-7): DTGVSQNPRHKITKRGQNVTFRCDPISEHNRLYWYRQTLGQGPEFLTYFQNEAQLEKSRLLSDRFSAERPKGSFSTLEIQRTEQGDSAMYLCASSSALSYEQYFGPGTRLTVT.

The rearrangement joins TRBV7-3 to TRBJ2-6; no clear D. Looked up from germline, CDR1 is SGHTA and CDR2 is FQGTGA. CDR3 length: 16 amino acids. V lost 1 base and J lost 4, with 11 bases in between. The CDR3 DNA follows: TGTGCCAGCAGCTTAAGAGGCAGACAAGGGGCCAACGTCCTGACTTTC. It is translated as CASSLRGRQGANVLTF.

The chain employs TRBV5-5 and TRBJ2-2; D is unresolved. Trimming took 0 bases from V and 7 from J, leaving 22 bases between them. This CDR3 has 18 amino acids. Per germline, CDR1 SGHKS and CDR2 YYEKEE (reference sequence). The CDR3 DNA is TGTGCCAGCAGCTTGGGGTCGGCTAGTCTGCTCTTAAACGGGGAGCTGTTTTTT. It specifies CASSLGSASLLLNGELFF.

Turning to this clone: Only one base separates this from a far larger clonotype, so it likely reflects a read error. Additional DNA sequences in this sample encode the identical CDR3. The chain links TRBV9 to TRBJ2-7, with D possibly matching TRBD1 (6 bases). This CDR3 has 14 residues. V was clipped by 3 bases and J by 7 bases, with 17 bases between them. Germline lookup yields CDR1 SGDLS and CDR2 YYNGEE. This CDR3 is CASSATTGRGEQYF. The CDR3 nucleotides are TGTGCCAGCAGCGCTACGACAGGTCGAGGTGAGCAGTACTTC.

The chain combines TRBV27 with TRBJ2-7, with TRBD2 matching over 8 bases. The J segment lost 2 bases and the V segment lost 6 bases, leaving 9 bases of the junction unmatched. The CDR3 extends over 15 amino acids. Looked up from germline, CDR1 is MNHEY and CDR2 is SMNVEV (reference sequence). The chain's CDR3 is CASSLHSGAAYEQYF. In DNA form, the CDR3 reads TGTGCCAGCAGCCTACATAGCGGGGCCGCCTACGAGCAGTACTTC.

This clone was detected once. This chain joins TRBV4-2 and TRBJ2-1; weak D call: TRBD2 (5 bases). The CDR3 is 16 amino acids. Deletions cut 1 base from V and 14 bases from J, with 24 bases between. Per the germline V gene, CDR1 is LGHNA and CDR2 is YNFKEQ. The CDR3 sequence is CASSQGISSSSPLKFF. The CDR3 DNA reads as TGTGCCAGCAGCCAAGGTATTTCTTCTAGCTCCCCGCTTAAGTTCTTC.

J is TRBJ2-7 and V is TRBV14, with TRBD1 matching 8 bases. J gave up 3 bases and V 0 bases, and 7 bases lay outside the gene matches. This CDR3 is built from 16 residues. Germline-derived CDR1 and CDR2 are SGHDN and FVKESK. The CDR3 DNA follows: TGTGCCAGCAGCCAAGATTTAGGTGACAGGGGCTACGAGCAGTACTTC. Its translation: CASSQDLGDRGYEQYF.

This clone has a handful of counts. V gene TRBV18 combines with J gene TRBJ2-5; a possible D gene is TRBD1 (6 bases). V lost 0 bases to trimming and J lost 5 bases, with 16 bases between them. Per germline, CDR1 KGHSH and CDR2 LQKENI. The CDR3 extends over 16 amino acids. The CDR3 nucleotides are TGTGCCAGCTCACCACCGGGCAACAGGGCAGCGGAGACCCAGTACTTC. Its protein product is CASSPPGNRAAETQYF.

For the CDR3, the DNA is TGTGCCAGCAGCGTAAATCCGGGACGTCGGTATGGCTACACCTTC. Its translation: CASSVNPGRRYGYTF. The chain combines TRBV9 with TRBJ1-2; the D gene is possibly TRBD1 (5 bases). The CDR3 extends over 15 amino acids. V lost 1 base, J lost 5 bases, and 15 bases lay in between. Germline CDR1 and CDR2: SGDLS and YYNGEE.

The genes are TRBV2 and TRBJ2-1, with D unclear. This CDR3 region has 11 residues. The V end was cut by 5 bases, the J end by 8 bases, with 7 bases between. Germline loops: CDR1 SNHLY, CDR2 FYNNEI. The CDR3 is CASSFFDEQFF. CDR3 bases: TGTGCCAGCAGTTTTTTCGATGAGCAGTTCTTC. The whole variable domain, filled in from reference TRBV2 and TRBJ2-1, reads EPEVTQTPSHQVTQMGQEVILRCVPISNHLYFYWYRQILGQKVEFLVSFYNNEISEKSEIFDDQFSVERPDGSNFTLKIRSTKLEDSAMYFCASSFFDEQFFGPGTRLTVL.

The chain combines TRBV4-1 with TRBJ2-2; 10 bases align to TRBD2. Germline CDR1 and CDR2: MGHRA and YSYEKL. This CDR3 has 18 amino acids. After removal of 0 bases from V and 5 bases from J, the junction contained 9 bases not matched to a gene. The CDR3 DNA is TGCGCCAGCAGCCAAGATCCGATGCTAGCGGGAGCGACCGGGGAGCTGTTTTTT. Amino acid sequence: CASSQDPMLAGATGELFF.

The chain recombines TRBV5-1 with TRBJ2-1; 11 nucleotides align to TRBD2. Germline CDR1 reads SGHRS; CDR2 reads YFSETQ. The CDR3 has 17 residues. V lost 4 bases to trimming and J lost 8 bases; unmatched junction nucleotides: 14. CDR3 in DNA: TGCGCCAGCAGCCCTAAGTTTTCGGAACTAGCGGGAGATGAGCAGTTCTTC. Its protein is CASSPKFSELAGDEQFF.

The gene calls are TRBV30 and TRBJ2-3, with no clear D. Germline V CDR1 and CDR2: GTSNPN, SVGIG (reference sequence). This CDR3 comprises 16 residues. Deletions cut 0 bases from V and 0 bases from J, with 13 bases between. The CDR3 region has the DNA TGTGCCTGGAGTGTTGGGCTAGGGCGGAGCACAGATACGCAGTATTTT. Translated, it gives CAWSVGLGRSTDTQYF.

The rearrangement joins TRBV2 to TRBJ1-5; maybe TRBD1 (6 bases). The CDR3 consists of 12 residues. The ends were cut back, 10 bases at V and 9 bases at J, with 16 bases in the middle. CDR1 and CDR2 from the germline V gene are SNHLY and FYNNEI. The CDR3 region is CANGGTGGPQHF. CDR3 DNA: TGTGCCAACGGGGGCACAGGAGGGCCCCAGCATTTT.

V and J are TRBV19 and TRBJ1-5, with 7 bases that match TRBD1. This CDR3 spans 13 amino acids. Trimming at V came to 6 bases and at J to 5 bases, leaving 4 bases not matched to a gene. Germline V gene data show CDR1 as LNHDA and CDR2 as SQIVND (reference sequence). The CDR3 region has the DNA TGTGCCAGTAGGGGACAGAACCATCAGCCCCAGCATTTT. Translated: CASRGQNHQPQHF.

V is TRBV27 and J is TRBJ2-1; D uncertain. The V gene's germline CDR1 is MNHEY and CDR2 SMNVEV (reference sequence). V was shortened by 3 bases and J by 12 bases, with 12 bases between the two germline ends. The CDR3 loop spans 12 amino acids. The CDR3 protein is CASSFSSMRQFF. DNA of the CDR3: TGTGCCAGCAGTTTCTCTTCGATGAGGCAGTTCTTC.

The V call is TRBV6-6, the J call TRBJ2-2, with D unresolved. CDR3 length: 14 residues. Trimming left V 2 bases short and J 5 bases short, with 9 bases between. Germline V gene data show CDR1 as MNHNY and CDR2 as SVGAGI (reference sequence). CDR3 nucleotides: TGTGCCAGCAGTTACGCCCTAGATACCGGGGAGCTGTTTTTT. It codes for CASSYALDTGELFF.

This clone was counted at least ten times. CDR3 sequence reads: CASSLEGRDYEQYF. The CDR3 DNA follows: TGTGCCAGCAGTTTAGAGGGCAGGGACTACGAGCAGTACTTC. The chain carries TRBV28 and TRBJ2-7; the D gene could be TRBD1 or TRBD2 (5 bases each). The germline V gene has CDR1 MDHEN and CDR2 SYDVKM. This CDR3 has 14 amino acids. V lost 2 bases, J lost 3 bases, and 11 bases lay in between.